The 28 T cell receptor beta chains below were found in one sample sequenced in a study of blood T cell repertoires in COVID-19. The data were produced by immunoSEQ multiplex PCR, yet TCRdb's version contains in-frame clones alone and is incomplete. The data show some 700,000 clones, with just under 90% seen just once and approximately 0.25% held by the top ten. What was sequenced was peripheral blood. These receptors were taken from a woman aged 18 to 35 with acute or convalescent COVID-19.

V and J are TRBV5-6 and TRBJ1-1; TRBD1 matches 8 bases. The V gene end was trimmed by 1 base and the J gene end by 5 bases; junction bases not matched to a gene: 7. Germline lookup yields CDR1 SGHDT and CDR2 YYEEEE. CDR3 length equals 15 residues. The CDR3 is CASSLPGGPQTEAFF. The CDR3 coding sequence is TGTGCCAGCAGCTTGCCAGGGGGCCCGCAGACTGAAGCTTTCTTT.

For the CDR3, the DNA is TGTGCCAGCAGCTCAACTGAACTTGCGGAGTGGACTGAAGCTTTCTTT. Amino acid sequence: CASSSTELAEWTEAFF. The gene calls are TRBV5-6 and TRBJ1-1; D is undetermined. Germline CDR1 and CDR2: SGHDT and YYEEEE. V lost 3 bases to trimming and J lost 5 bases, with 20 bases between them. The CDR3 totals 16 residues.

CDR3 sequence: CASSVAAYDRGISGNTIYF. Here the CDR3 DNA reads TGTGCCAGCAGCGTAGCGGCTTATGACAGGGGCATTTCTGGAAACACCATATATTTT. The rearrangement joins TRBV9 to TRBJ1-3; TRBD1 matches 8 bases. There are 19 residues in the CDR3. CDR1 and CDR2 from the germline V gene are SGDLS and YYNGEE. Trimming cost V 0 bases and J 1 base; bases outside gene matches: 12.

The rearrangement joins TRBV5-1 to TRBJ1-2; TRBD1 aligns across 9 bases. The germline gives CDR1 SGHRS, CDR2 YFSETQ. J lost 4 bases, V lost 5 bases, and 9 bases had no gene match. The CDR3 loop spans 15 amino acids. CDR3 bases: TGCGCCAGCAGTTCGACAGGGGGGCCGGTCTATGGCTACACCTTC. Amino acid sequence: CASSSTGGPVYGYTF.

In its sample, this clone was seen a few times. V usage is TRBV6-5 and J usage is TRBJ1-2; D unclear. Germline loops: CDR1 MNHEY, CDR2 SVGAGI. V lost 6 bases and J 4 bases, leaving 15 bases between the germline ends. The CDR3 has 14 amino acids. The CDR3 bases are TGTGCCAGCAGCGTCGGAGGGTCGGTCTATGGCTACACCTTC. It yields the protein CASSVGGSVYGYTF.

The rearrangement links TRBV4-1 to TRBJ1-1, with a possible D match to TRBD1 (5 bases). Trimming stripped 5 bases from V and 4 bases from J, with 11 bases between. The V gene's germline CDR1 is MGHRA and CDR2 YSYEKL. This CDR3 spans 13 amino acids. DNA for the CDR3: TGCGCCAGCAGCACCCGACAGCCCACTGAAGCTTTCTTT. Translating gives CASSTRQPTEAFF.

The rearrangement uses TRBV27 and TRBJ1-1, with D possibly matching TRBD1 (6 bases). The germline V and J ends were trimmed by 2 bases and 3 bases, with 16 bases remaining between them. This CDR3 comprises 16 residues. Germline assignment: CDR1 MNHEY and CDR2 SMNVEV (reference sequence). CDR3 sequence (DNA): TGTGCCAGCAGTTTAACACAGGGACATCGGTACACTGAAGCTTTCTTT. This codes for CASSLTQGHRYTEAFF.

The CDR3: CASSLRDINNQPQHF. DNA for the CDR3: TGTGCCAGCAGTCTCCGGGACATAAACAATCAGCCCCAGCATTTT. This chain joins TRBV6-5 and TRBJ1-5; the D gene is possibly TRBD1 (6 bases). Trimming took 5 bases from V and 3 from J, leaving 14 bases between them. The germline gives CDR1 MNHEY, CDR2 SVGAGI. This CDR3 contains 15 residues.

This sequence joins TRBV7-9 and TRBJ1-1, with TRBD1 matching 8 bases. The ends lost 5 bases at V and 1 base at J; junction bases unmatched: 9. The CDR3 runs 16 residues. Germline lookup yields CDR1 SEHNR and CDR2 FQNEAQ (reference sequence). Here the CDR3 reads CASSLSYGTGNTEAFF. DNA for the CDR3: TGTGCCAGCAGCCTATCATACGGGACAGGGAACACTGAAGCTTTCTTT. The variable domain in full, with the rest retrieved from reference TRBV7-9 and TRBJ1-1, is DTGVSQNPRHKITKRGQNVTFRCDPISEHNRLYWYRQTLGQGPEFLTYFQNEAQLEKSRLLSDRFSAERPKGSFSTLEIQRTEQGDSAMYLCASSLSYGTGNTEAFFGQGTRLTVV.

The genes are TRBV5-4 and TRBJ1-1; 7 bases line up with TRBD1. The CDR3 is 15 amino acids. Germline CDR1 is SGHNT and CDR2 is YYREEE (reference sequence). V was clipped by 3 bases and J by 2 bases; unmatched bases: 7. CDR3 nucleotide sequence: TGTGCCAGCAGCTCAATCCGGGACAGCAACACTGAAGCTTTCTTT. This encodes CASSSIRDSNTEAFF.

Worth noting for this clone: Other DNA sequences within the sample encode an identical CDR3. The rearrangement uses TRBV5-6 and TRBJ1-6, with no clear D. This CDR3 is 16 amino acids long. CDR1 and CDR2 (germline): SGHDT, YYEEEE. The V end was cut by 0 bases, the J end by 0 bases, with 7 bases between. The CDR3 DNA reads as TGTGCCAGCAGCTTGGAGTCTAGCTCCTATAATTCACCCCTCCACTTT. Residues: CASSLESSSYNSPLHF.

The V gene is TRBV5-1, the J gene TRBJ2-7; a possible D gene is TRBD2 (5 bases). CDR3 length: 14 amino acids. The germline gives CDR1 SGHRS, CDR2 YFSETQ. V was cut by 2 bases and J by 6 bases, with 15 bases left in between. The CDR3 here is CASSLSAFRGEQYF. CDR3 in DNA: TGCGCCAGCAGCTTATCCGCTTTCCGGGGCGAGCAGTACTTC.

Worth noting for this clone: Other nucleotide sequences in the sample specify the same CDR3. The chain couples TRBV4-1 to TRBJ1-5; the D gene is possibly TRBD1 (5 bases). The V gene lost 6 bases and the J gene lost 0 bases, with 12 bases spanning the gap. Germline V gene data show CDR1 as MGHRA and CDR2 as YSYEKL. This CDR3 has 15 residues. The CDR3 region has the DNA TGCGCCAGCAGTCTGGACACCAATAGCAATCAGCCCCAGCATTTT. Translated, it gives CASSLDTNSNQPQHF.

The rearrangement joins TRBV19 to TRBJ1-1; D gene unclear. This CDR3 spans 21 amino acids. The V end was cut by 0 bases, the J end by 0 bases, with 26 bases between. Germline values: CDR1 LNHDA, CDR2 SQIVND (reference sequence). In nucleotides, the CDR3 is TGTGCCAGTAGTATAGAAGGCCGGGGTCCGGCCGGCATCGCCATGAACACTGAAGCTTTCTTT. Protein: CASSIEGRGPAGIAMNTEAFF.

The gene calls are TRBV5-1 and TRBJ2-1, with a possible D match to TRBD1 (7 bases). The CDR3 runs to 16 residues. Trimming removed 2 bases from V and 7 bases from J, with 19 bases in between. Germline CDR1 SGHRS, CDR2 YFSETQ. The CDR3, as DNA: TGCGCCAGCAGCTTACCGCAGGGGGGTAGTGGAAATGAGCAGTTCTTC. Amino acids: CASSLPQGGSGNEQFF.

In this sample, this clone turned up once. The CDR3, as DNA: TGTGCCAGCAGTCCCGGGGGGGCGGACTATGGCTACACCTTC. Translated: CASSPGGADYGYTF. The chain recombines TRBV6-5 with TRBJ1-2; perhaps TRBD1 as D (6 bases). From germline, CDR1 is MNHEY and CDR2 SVGAGI. This CDR3 contains 14 residues. V shed 5 bases and J shed 3 bases, with 13 bases lying between them.

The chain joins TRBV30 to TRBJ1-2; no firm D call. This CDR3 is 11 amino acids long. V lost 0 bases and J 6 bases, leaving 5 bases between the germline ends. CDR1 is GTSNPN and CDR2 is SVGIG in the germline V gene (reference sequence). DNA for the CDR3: TGTGCCTGGAGTGTTCAGGATGGCTACACCTTC. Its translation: CAWSVQDGYTF. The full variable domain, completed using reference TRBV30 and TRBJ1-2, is SQTIHQWPATLVQPVGSPLSLECTVEGTSNPNLYWYRQAAGRGLQLLFYSVGIGQISSEVPQNLSASRPQDRQFILSSKKLLLSDSGFYLCAWSVQDGYTFGSGTRLTVV.

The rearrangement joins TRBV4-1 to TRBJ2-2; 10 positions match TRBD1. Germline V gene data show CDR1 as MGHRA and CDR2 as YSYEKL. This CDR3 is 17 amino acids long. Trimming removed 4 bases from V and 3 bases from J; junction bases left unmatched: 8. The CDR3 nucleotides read TGCGCCAGCAGCCCAAAACCGACAGGGGGCTACACCGGGGAGCTGTTTTTT. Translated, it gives CASSPKPTGGYTGELFF.

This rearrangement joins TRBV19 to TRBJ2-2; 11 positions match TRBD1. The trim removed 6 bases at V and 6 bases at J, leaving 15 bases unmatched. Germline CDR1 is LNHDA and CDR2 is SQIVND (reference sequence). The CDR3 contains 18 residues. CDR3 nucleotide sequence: TGTGCCAGTAGCACCTCAATGGGACAGGGGGGATATTCCGGGGAGCTGTTTTTT. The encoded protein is CASSTSMGQGGYSGELFF.

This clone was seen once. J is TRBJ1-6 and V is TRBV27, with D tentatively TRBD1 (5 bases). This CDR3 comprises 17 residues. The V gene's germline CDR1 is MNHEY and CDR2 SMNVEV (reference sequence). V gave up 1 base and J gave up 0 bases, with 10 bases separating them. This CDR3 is CASSLWGPSSYNSPLHF. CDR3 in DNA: TGTGCCAGCAGTTTATGGGGCCCCAGCTCCTATAATTCACCCCTCCACTTT.

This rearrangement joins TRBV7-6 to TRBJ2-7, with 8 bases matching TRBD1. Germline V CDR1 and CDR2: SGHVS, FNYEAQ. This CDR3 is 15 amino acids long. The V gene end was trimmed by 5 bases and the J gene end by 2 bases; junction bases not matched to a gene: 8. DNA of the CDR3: TGTGCCAGCAGCGCTGACAGGGGTCTGGCCTACGAGCAGTACTTC. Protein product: CASSADRGLAYEQYF. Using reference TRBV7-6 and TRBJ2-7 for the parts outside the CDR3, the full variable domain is GAGVSQSPRYKVTKRGQDVALRCDPISGHVSLYWYRQALGQGPEFLTYFNYEAQQDKSGLPNDRFSAERPEGSISTLTIQRTEQRDSAMYRCASSADRGLAYEQYFGPGTRLTVT.

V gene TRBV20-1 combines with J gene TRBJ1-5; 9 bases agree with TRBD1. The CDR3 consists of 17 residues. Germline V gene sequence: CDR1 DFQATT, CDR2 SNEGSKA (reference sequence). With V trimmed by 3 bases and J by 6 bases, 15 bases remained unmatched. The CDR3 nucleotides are TGCAGTGCTAGTAAGAACGACAGGGACAGGGTTGGTCAGCCCCAGCATTTT. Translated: CSASKNDRDRVGQPQHF.

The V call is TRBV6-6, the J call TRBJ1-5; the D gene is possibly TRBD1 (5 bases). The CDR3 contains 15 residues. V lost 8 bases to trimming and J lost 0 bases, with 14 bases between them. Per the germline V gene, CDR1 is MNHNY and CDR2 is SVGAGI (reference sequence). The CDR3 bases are TGTGCCAGCGGCCCCACAGGATCTAGCAATCAGCCCCAGCATTTT. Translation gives CASGPTGSSNQPQHF.

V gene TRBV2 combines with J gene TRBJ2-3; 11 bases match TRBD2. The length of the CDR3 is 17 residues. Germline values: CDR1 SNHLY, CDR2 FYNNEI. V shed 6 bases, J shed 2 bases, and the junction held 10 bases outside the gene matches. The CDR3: CASSGPLAGAFTDTQYF. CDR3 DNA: TGTGCCAGCAGCGGTCCACTAGCGGGGGCCTTCACAGATACGCAGTATTTT.

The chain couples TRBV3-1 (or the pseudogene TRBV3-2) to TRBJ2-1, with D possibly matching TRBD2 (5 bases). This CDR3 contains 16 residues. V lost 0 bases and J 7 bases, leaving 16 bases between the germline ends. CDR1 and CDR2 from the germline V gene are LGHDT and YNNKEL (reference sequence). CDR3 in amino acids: CASSQDAGSGRNEQFF. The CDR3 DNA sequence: TGTGCCAGCAGCCAAGATGCGGGTTCCGGTAGGAATGAGCAGTTCTTC.

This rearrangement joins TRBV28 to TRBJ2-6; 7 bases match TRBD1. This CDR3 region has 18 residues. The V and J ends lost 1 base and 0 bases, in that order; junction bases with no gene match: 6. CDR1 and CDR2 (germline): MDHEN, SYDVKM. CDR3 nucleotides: TGTGCCAGCAGTTTATACGGACAGGTTAGCTCTGGGGCCAACGTCCTGACTTTC. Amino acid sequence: CASSLYGQVSSGANVLTF.

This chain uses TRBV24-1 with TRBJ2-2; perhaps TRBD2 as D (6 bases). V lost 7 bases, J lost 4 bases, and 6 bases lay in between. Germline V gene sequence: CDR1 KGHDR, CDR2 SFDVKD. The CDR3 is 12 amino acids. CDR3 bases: TGTGCCACCAGCGGGGGCACCGGGGAGCTGTTTTTT. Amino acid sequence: CATSGGTGELFF.

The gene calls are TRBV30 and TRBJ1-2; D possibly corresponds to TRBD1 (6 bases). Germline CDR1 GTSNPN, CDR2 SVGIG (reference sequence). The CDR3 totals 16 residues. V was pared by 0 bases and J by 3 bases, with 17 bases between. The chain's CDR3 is CAWSVLGRGSHYGYTF. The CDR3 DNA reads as TGTGCCTGGAGTGTTCTCGGTAGGGGGTCCCACTATGGCTACACCTTC.